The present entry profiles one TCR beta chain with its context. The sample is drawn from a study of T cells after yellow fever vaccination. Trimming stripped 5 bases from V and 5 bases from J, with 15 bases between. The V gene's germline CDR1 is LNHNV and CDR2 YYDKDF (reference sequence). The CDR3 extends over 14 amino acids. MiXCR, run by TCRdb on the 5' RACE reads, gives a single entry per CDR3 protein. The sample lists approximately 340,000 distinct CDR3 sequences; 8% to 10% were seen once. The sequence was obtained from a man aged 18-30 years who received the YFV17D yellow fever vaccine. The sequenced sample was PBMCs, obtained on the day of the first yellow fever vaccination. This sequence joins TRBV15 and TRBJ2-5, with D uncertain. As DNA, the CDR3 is TGTGCCACCAGCCCCCGTTCCGGGTTTGAGACCCAGTACTTC. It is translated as CATSPRSGFETQYF.